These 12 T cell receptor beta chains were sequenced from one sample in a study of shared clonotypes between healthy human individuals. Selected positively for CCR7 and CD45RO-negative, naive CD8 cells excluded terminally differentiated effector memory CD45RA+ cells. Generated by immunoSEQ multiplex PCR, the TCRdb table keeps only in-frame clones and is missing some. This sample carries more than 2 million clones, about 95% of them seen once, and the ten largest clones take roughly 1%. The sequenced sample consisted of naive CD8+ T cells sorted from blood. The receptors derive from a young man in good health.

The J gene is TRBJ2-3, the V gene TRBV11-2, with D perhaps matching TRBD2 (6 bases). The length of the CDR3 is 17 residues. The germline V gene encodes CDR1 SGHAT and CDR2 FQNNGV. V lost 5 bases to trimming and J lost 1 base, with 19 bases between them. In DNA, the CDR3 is TGTGCCAGCAGCACCCCCTGGGGAGGTCGGGGCACAGATACGCAGTATTTT. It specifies CASSTPWGGRGTDTQYF. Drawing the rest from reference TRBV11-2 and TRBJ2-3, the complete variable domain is EAGVAQSPRYKIIEKRQSVAFWCNPISGHATLYWYQQILGQGPKLLIQFQNNGVVDDSQLPKDRFSAERLKGVDSTLKIQPAKLEDSAVYLCASSTPWGGRGTDTQYFGPGTRLTVL.

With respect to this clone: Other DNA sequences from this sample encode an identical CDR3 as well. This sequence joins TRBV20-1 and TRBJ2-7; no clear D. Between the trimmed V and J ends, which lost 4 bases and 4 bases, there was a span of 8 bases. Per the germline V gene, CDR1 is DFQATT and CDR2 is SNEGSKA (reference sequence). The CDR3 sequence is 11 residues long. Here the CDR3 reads CSATESYEQYF. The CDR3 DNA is TGCAGTGCTACAGAGTCATACGAGCAGTACTTC.

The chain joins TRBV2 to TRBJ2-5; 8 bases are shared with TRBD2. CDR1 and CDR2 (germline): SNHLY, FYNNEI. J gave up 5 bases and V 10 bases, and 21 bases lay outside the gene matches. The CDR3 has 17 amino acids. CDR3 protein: CATPPSASGPPRETQYF. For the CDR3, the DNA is TGTGCCACCCCCCCCTCGGCTAGCGGGCCCCCGCGGGAGACCCAGTACTTC.

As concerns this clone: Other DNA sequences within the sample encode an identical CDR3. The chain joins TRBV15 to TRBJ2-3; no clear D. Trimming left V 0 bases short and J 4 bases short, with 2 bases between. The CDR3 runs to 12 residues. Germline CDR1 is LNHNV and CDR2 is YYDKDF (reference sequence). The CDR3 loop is CATSRDPDTQYF. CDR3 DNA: TGTGCCACCAGCAGAGACCCAGATACGCAGTATTTT.

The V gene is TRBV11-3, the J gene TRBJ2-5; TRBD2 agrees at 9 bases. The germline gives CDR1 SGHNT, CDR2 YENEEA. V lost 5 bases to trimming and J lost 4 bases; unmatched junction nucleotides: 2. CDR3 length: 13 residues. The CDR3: CASSGTSIETQYF. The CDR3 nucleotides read TGTGCCAGCAGCGGGACTAGCATAGAGACCCAGTACTTC.

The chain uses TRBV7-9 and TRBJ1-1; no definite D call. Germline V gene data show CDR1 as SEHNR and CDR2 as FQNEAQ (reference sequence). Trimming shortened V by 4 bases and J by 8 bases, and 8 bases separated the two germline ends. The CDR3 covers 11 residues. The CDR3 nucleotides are TGTGCCAGCAGCTCCGTGGGGGAAGCTTTCTTT. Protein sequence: CASSSVGEAFF.

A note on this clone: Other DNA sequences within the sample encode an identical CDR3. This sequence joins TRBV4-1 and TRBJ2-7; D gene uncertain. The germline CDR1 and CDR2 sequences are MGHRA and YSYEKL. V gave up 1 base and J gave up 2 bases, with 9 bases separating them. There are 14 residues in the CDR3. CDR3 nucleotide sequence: TGCGCCAGCAGCCAAGTGCCGGGTGCCTACGAGCAGTACTTC. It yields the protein CASSQVPGAYEQYF.

The CDR3 nucleotides read TGTGCCAGTAGTACAGGGACAGGGTCTGGAAACACCATATATTTT. It encodes CASSTGTGSGNTIYF. This chain links TRBV19 with TRBJ1-3, with 9 bases matching TRBD1. The CDR3 runs to 15 residues. Germline CDR1 LNHDA, CDR2 SQIVND (reference sequence). The V and J ends lost 4 bases and 1 base, in that order; junction bases with no gene match: 2.

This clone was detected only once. CDR3 protein: CASSLEAGTDTQYF. As DNA, the CDR3 is TGTGCCAGCAGCTTGGAGGCCGGGACAGATACGCAGTATTTT. The chain employs TRBV7-6 and TRBJ2-3; a possible D gene is TRBD2 (5 bases). Trimming took 3 bases from V and 3 from J, leaving 10 bases between them. This CDR3 contains 14 residues. Germline CDR1 SGHVS, CDR2 FNYEAQ.

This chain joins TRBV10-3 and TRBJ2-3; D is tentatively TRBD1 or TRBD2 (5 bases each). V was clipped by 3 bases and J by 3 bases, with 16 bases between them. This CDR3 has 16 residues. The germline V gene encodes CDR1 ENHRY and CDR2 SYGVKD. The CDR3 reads CAISDPIEGPTDTQYF. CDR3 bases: TGTGCCATCAGTGATCCGATAGAGGGACCAACAGATACGCAGTATTTT.

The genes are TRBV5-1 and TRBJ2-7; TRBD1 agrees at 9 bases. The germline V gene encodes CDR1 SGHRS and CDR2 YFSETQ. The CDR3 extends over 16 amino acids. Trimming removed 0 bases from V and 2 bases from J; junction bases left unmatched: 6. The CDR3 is CASSLEGTGSAYEQYF. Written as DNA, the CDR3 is TGCGCCAGCAGCTTGGAGGGGACAGGGTCTGCCTACGAGCAGTACTTC.

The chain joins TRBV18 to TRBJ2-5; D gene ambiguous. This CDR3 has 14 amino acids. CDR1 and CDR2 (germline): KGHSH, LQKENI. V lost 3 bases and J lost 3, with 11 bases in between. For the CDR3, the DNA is TGTGCCAGCTCACCCTCGCTAGACGAAGAGACCCAGTACTTC. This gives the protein CASSPSLDEETQYF.